Shown below are 4 T cell receptor beta chains from a single sample sequenced in a study of early T cells in non-severe SARS-CoV-2 infection. TCRdb passed the 5' RACE reads through MiXCR, listing each CDR3 protein once. Of 40,000 to 60,000 distinct CDR3 sequences detected, less than 4.5% appear once; the ten largest clones hold under 6.5%. Sequenced input: whole blood. Receptor source: an adult who was a healthcare worker with PCR-confirmed SARS-CoV-2 infection or an uninfected control (not recorded which).

This clonotype showed up many times. Written as DNA, the CDR3 is TGTGCCAGCAGCGTAGGGACAGGGGTTACGAGGTCACCCCTCCACTTT. Amino acid sequence: CASSVGTGVTRSPLHF. The chain links TRBV9 to TRBJ1-6, with 9 bases matching TRBD1. Per the germline V gene, CDR1 is SGDLS and CDR2 is YYNGEE. The V gene end was trimmed by 0 bases and the J gene end by 10 bases; junction bases not matched to a gene: 8. CDR3 length: 16 residues.

This clonotype showed up just a few times. The J gene is TRBJ1-5, the V gene TRBV20-1; no clear D gene. V was shortened by 1 base and J by 0 bases, with 10 bases between the two germline ends. Germline V gene sequence: CDR1 DFQATT, CDR2 SNEGSKA (reference sequence). CDR3 size: 15 residues. The CDR3 DNA reads as TGCAGTGCTAGAGTTCCAGTGGATAGCAATCAGCCCCAGCATTTT. This sequence encodes CSARVPVDSNQPQHF.

This clonotype was picked up many times. The chain has TRBV24-1 and TRBJ2-1; TRBD2 agrees at 7 bases. This CDR3 spans 14 amino acids. The V segment lost 7 bases and the J segment 4 bases; nucleotides outside the gene matches: 6. Germline V gene sequence: CDR1 KGHDR, CDR2 SFDVKD. CDR3 region: CATRDGTTYNEQFF. DNA for the CDR3: TGTGCCACCAGAGATGGGACTACATACAATGAGCAGTTCTTC.

This clonotype has at least ten counts. This chain links TRBV24-1 with TRBJ2-2; 9 bases line up with TRBD1. This CDR3 region has 13 residues. Germline V CDR1 and CDR2: KGHDR, SFDVKD. CDR3 amino acids: CATGQGSNGELFF. Here the CDR3 DNA reads TGTGCTACGGGACAGGGCTCTAACGGGGAGCTGTTTTTT.